The 6 T cell receptor beta chains presented below share a single source sample, sequenced in a study of PD-1 blockade in classical Hodgkin lymphoma. After autologous stem cell transplantation all patients relapsed, and prior brentuximab vedotin exposure differed between cohorts. Method: immunoSEQ multiplex PCR; TCRdb's copy keeps in-frame clones and lacks some. The table records approximately 41,000 clones, approximately 86% of them present only once. The material was peripheral blood mononuclear cells (PBMCs), obtained before the second cycle of nivolumab. These receptors all stem from a human donor with classical Hodgkin lymphoma.

The chain recombines TRBV6-1 with TRBJ1-5, with D maybe TRBD1 (5 bases). Trimming cost V 8 bases and J 3 bases, with 17 bases left between them. The CDR3 sequence is 15 residues long. The V gene's germline CDR1 is MNHNS and CDR2 SASEGT. The CDR3 DNA sequence: TGTGCCAGCCAGATGTCCCGGGGGGACAATCAGCCCCAGCATTTT. This codes for CASQMSRGDNQPQHF.

The sample holds one count of this clone. The V and J genes are TRBV5-4 and TRBJ2-7; TRBD2 matches at 7 bases. V dropped 10 bases and J dropped 3; count of bases not matched to a gene: 4. Germline loops: CDR1 SGHNT, CDR2 YYREEE (reference sequence). This CDR3 is built from 11 residues. The CDR3 DNA reads TGTGCCTGGGGGGGGAGCTACGAGCAGTACTTC. Translated, it gives CAWGGSYEQYF.

This chain uses TRBV9 with TRBJ2-5; TRBD2 aligns across 8 bases. V dropped 6 bases and J dropped 5; count of bases not matched to a gene: 9. Germline CDR1 is SGDLS and CDR2 is YYNGEE. CDR3 length equals 14 residues. The CDR3 sequence: CASNGAGGQETQYF. CDR3 in DNA: TGTGCCAGCAACGGGGCGGGGGGCCAGGAGACCCAGTACTTC.

The chain combines TRBV29-1 with TRBJ2-3, with a tentative D call TRBD2 (5 bases). This CDR3 is 14 amino acids long. Trimming took off 7 bases at V and 6 bases at J, with 20 bases between the two ends. The germline gives CDR1 SQVTM, CDR2 ANQGSEA. In DNA, the CDR3 is TGCAGCGCCGGGTTCAACGGGGTGCGGGATACGCAGTATTTT. It is translated as CSAGFNGVRDTQYF.

The V call is TRBV27, the J call TRBJ2-7; 7 bases align to TRBD1. The germline V gene has CDR1 MNHEY and CDR2 SMNVEV (reference sequence). This CDR3 has 14 amino acids. The V segment lost 4 bases and the J segment 6 bases; nucleotides outside the gene matches: 9. CDR3 nucleotides: TGTGCCAGCAGTTCCCAGGGACAGCAGTCCGAGCAGTACTTC. Protein: CASSSQGQQSEQYF.

V usage is TRBV11-2 and J usage is TRBJ2-2, with D tentatively TRBD2 (6 bases). The germline V gene encodes CDR1 SGHAT and CDR2 FQNNGV. Trimming stripped 5 bases from V and 0 bases from J, with 10 bases between. The CDR3 loop spans 15 amino acids. Here the CDR3 reads CASSAGLTNTGELFF. The CDR3 nucleotides read TGTGCCAGCAGCGCGGGACTTACGAACACCGGGGAGCTGTTTTTT.